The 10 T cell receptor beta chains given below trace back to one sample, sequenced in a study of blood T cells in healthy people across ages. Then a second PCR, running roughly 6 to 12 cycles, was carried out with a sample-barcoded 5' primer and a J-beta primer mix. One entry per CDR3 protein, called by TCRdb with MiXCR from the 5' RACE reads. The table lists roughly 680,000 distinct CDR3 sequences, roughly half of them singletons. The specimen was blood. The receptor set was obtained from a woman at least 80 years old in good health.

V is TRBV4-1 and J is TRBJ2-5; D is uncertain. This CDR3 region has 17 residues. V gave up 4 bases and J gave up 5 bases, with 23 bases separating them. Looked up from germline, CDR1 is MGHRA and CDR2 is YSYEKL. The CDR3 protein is CASSLLGSITNGETQYF. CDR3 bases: TGCGCCAGCAGCCTCCTCGGGTCGATTACAAACGGGGAGACCCAGTACTTC.

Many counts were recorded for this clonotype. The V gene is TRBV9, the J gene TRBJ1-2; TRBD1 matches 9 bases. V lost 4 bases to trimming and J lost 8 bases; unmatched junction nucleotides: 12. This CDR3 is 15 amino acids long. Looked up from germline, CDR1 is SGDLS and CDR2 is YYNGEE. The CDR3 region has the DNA TGTGCCAGCAGCCCGGTGGGGACAGGGATCGGCGGCTACACCTTC. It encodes CASSPVGTGIGGYTF.

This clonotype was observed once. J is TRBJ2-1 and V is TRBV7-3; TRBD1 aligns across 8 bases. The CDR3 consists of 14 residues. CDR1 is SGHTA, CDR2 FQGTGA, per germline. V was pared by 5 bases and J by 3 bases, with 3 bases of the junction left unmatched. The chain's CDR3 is CASSPGGFYNEQFF. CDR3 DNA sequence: TGTGCCAGCAGCCCAGGGGGCTTCTACAATGAGCAGTTCTTC.

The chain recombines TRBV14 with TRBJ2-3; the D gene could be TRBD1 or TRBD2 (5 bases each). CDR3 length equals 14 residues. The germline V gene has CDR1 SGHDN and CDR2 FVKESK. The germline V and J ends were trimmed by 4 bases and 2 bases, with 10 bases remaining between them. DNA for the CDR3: TGTGCCAGCAGCCCGGGACGGCACACAGATACGCAGTATTTT. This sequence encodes CASSPGRHTDTQYF.

The CDR3 DNA follows: TGTGCCAGCAGCCAAGGGACAGGGGCCAAAAACATTCAGTACTTC. Residues: CASSQGTGAKNIQYF. The chain links TRBV12-3 or TRBV12-4 to TRBJ2-4; 9 positions agree with TRBD1. Germline trimming cut 6 bases from V and 1 base from J; bases unmatched to any gene: 4. The CDR3 sequence is 15 residues long.

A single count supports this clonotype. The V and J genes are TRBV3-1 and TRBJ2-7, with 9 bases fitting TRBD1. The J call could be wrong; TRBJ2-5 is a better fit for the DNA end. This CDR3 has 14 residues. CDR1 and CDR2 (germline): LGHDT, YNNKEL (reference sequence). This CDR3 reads CASSPRQGDETQYF. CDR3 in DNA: TGTGCCAGCAGCCCCAGACAGGGGGATGAGACCCAGTACTTC.

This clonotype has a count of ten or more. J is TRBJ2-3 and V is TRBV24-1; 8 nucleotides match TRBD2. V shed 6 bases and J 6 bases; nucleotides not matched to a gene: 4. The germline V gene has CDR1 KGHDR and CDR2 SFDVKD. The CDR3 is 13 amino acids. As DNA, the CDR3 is TGTGCCACCAGTAGCGGGAGTGTGGATACGCAGTATTTT. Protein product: CATSSGSVDTQYF.

In nucleotides, the CDR3 is TGTGCCAGCAGCCGGACCCAAGACAGGGGGAAAACTGAAGCTTTCTTT. Protein sequence: CASSRTQDRGKTEAFF. The chain recombines TRBV13 with TRBJ1-1; 9 positions agree with TRBD1. From germline, CDR1 is PRHDT and CDR2 FYEKMQ (reference sequence). There are 16 residues in the CDR3. J lost 5 bases, V lost 5 bases, and 12 bases had no gene match.

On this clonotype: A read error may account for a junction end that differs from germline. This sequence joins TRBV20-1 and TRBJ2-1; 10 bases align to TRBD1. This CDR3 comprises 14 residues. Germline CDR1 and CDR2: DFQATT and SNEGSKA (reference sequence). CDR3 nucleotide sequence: TGCAGTGCGAGGGACAGGGGAAGTTCGGCTGAGCAGTTTTTC. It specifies CSARDRGSSAEQFF.

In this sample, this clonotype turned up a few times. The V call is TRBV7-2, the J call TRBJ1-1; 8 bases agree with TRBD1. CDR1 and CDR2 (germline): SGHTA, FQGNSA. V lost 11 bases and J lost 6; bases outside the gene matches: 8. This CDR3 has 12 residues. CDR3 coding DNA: TGTGCCTCAGGGGGCTATGTGGCTGAAGCTTTCTTT. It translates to CASGGYVAEAFF.